This T cell receptor beta chain stems from a study of neoadjuvant anti-PD-1 for oral cavity cancer (dated by TCRdb to the early 2020s). For context, the study as a whole: Before curative-intent surgical resection, most patients were given three to four biweekly doses of nivolumab at 3 mg/kg. For patients who did not progress, a fourth nivolumab dose was given around day 43, followed by definitive surgical resection on days 50-56. Under RECIST 1.1, a patient counted as a responder if showing complete response, partial response or stable disease, and as a non-responder if showing progression. The parent correlative cohort had 12 to 13 patients and a response rate of 33%.

Broader findings and caveats from the paper: After neoadjuvant nivolumab, T cell clonality (Gini index) in PBMCs was significantly higher in non-responders than in responders. A higher pretreatment blood Treg/Th17 ratio correlated with both higher pretreatment blood TCRbeta clonality and lower post-treatment tumor TCRbeta clonality. The TCR analyses had only a few patients in each response group, and the authors called for validation in larger cohorts.

For deep sequencing, PBMC libraries mostly used approximately 500 ng of input genomic DNA, with six replicates for each sample. Following the manufacturer's instructions, the team built TCRbeta libraries using the immunoSEQ hsTCRbeta kit. The finished libraries were brought together in one pool at 2.5 to 3.5 nM, which was then read using an Illumina NovaSeq 6000 S4 flow cell. On the authors' methods: Raw data preprocessing and quality control were performed with the immunoSEQ Analyzer. The analysis was restricted to productive rearrangements, with each unique CDR3 amino acid sequence defining a clonotype. Repertoire clonality was estimated as the Gini-Simpson index, computed with the R package tcR. Student's t test was used to compare Gini indices, while Pearson correlation assessed associations with tumor size change. TCRdb took this table from immuneACCESS and kept in-frame rearrangements with V and J called. Such tables lack part of the clones; where checked against another copy, unresolved V genes explain under half of the gap, and the rest is unexplained. V and J calls plus clone size are reproduced from that table; the DNA served to infer D and trimming. Within this sample are fewer than 20,000 clones, with about 70% of them counted one time only. The ten most abundant clones make up approximately 2.6% of the sample.

The time point label for this specimen denotes: before neoadjuvant nivolumab. The patients had newly diagnosed stage II-IVA oral cavity squamous cell carcinoma and had not received any prior systemic or radiation treatment. The cohort consisted of patients with HPV-negative, locally advanced oral cavity squamous cell carcinoma. Peripheral blood mononuclear cells were analyzed directly and were not maintained or expanded in culture. The samples were drawn from a longitudinal correlative study tied to a single-arm phase II trial testing neoadjuvant nivolumab in oral cavity squamous cell carcinoma. Subject-matched pre- and post-treatment PBMCs and tumors from three responders and three non-responders underwent genomic DNA-based TCRbeta sequencing. Peripheral blood mononuclear cells were collected before nivolumab treatment and were collected again after treatment, at the time of surgery. The Maxwell RSC DNA from Cells kit was used to extract genomic DNA from PBMCs.

In the case of this clone: This receptor's antigen is unknown. No base-level quality is on record; no much larger clone is a single base apart.

The sample in question was PBMCs, obtained before nivolumab (anti-PD-1) treatment. The TCR sequence derives from a person aged 35-79 years with oral cavity squamous cell carcinoma.

The CDR3 region has the sequence CASSRAGGFYNEQFF. The base sequence is TGTGCCAGCAGCCGCGCCGGGGGTTTTTACAATGAGCAGTTCTTC. Recombination joined TRBV6-1 with TRBJ2-1; a tentative D call is TRBD2 (6 bases match). The germline V gene specifies MNHNS as CDR1 and SASEGT as CDR2. The CDR3 runs 15 amino acids, cysteine and phenylalanine included. Only the CDR3 region is kept as DNA, spanning 45 bases read in frame from base 1. The V and J ends are trimmed by 6 bases and 4 bases, leaving 16 bases between them.